Described below is a single TCR beta chain sequence and its context. Its antigen is as yet unknown. This record comes from a study of cytomegalovirus exposure and HLA in healthy donors. The wider study: Findings of an earlier analysis included more than 90 million unique TCR beta sequences from around 180 million T cells. Broader study findings: Clonal expansion was found to be greater in HLA-associated TCR beta chains than in equally common others in a later analysis. Being productive about 87% or about 30% of the time was typical of most TCR beta V segments in an earlier analysis.

The V gene end was trimmed by 7 bases and the J gene end by 2 bases; junction bases not matched to a gene: 5. This CDR3 contains 13 residues. CDR1 and CDR2 from the germline V gene are SQVTM and ANQGSEA. In the PCR, 60 Vbeta and 13 Jbeta primers were used. This table comes from immunoSEQ multiplex PCR, and its TCRdb copy is limited to in-frame clones, with some not included. The sample features under 120,000 clones, with about 0.59% in its top ten. The sample taken for sequencing was PBMCs. The chain combines TRBV29-1 with TRBJ1-1; TRBD1 matches at 9 bases. The origin of this receptor is a man aged 50 to 59 in good health and CMV-seronegative. The CDR3: CSATGQGNTEAFF. The CDR3, as DNA: TGCAGCGCCACGGGACAGGGTAACACTGAAGCTTTCTTT.